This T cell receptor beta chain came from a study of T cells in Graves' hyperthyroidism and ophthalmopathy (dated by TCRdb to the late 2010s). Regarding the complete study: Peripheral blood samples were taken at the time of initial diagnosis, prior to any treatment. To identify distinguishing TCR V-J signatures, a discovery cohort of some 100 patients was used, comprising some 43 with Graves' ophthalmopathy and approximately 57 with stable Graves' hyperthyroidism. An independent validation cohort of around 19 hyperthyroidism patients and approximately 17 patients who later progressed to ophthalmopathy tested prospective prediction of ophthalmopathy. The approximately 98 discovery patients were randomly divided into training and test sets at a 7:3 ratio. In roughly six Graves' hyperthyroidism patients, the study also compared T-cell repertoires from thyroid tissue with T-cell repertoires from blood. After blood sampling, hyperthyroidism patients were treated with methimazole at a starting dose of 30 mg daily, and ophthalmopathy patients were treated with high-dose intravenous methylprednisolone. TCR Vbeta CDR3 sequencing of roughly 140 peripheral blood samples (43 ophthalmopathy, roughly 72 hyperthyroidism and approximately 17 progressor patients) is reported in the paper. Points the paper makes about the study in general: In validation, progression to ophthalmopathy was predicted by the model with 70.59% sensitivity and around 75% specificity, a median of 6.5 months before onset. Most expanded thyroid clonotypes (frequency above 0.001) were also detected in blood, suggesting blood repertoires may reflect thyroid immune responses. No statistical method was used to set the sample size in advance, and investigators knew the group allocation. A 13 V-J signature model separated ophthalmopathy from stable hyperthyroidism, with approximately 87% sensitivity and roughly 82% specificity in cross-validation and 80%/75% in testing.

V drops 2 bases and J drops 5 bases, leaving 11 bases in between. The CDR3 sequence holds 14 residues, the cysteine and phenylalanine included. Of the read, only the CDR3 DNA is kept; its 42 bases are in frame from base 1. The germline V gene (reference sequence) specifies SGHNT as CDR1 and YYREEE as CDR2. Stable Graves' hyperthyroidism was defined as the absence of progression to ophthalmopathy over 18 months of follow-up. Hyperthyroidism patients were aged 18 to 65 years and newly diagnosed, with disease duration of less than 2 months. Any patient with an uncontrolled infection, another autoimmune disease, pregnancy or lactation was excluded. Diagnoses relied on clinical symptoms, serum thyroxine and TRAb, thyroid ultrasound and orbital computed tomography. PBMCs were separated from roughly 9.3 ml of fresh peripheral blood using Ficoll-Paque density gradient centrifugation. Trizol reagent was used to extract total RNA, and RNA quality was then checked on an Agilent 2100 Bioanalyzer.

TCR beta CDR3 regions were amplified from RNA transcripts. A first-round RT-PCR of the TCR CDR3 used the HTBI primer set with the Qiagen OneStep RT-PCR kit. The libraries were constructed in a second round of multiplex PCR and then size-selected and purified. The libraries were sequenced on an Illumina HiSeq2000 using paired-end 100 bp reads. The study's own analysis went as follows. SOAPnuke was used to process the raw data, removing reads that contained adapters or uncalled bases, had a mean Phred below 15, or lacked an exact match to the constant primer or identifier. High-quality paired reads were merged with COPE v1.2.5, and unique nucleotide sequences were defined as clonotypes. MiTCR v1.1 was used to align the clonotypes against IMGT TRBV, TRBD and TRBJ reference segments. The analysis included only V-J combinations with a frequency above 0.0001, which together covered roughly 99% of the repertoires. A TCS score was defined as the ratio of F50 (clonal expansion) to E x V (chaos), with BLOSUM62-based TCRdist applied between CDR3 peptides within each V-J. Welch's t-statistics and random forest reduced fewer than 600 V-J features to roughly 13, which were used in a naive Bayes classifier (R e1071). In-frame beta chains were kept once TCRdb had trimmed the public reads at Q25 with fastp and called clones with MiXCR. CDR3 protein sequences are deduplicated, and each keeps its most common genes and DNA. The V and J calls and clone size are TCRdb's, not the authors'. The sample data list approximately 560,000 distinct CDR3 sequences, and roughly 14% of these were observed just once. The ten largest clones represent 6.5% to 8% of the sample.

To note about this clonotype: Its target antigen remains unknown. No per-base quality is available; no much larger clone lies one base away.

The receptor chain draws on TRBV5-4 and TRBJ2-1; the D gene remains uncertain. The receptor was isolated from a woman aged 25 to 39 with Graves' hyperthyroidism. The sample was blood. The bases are TGTGCCAGCAGCTTACTAACACAAAACAATGAGCAGTTCTTC. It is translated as CASSLLTQNNEQFF.